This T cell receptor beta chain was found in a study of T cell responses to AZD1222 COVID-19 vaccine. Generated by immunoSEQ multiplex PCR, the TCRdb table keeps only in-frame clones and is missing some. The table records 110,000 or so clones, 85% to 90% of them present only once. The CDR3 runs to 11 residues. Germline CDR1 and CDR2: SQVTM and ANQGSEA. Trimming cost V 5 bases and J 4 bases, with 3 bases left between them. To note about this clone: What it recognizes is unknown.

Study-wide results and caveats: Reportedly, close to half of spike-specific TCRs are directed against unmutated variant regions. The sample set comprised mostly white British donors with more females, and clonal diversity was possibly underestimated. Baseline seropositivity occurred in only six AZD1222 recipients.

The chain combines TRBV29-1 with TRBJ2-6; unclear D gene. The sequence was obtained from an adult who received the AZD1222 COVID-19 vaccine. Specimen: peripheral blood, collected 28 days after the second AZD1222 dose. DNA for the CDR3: TGCAGCGTTATCGGGGCCAACGTCCTGACTTTC. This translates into CSVIGANVLTF. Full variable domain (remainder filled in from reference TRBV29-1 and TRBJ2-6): SAVISQKPSRDICQRGTSLTIQCQVDSQVTMMFWYRQQPGQSLTLIATANQGSEATYESGFVIDKFPISRPNLTFSTLTVSNMSPEDSSIYLCSVIGANVLTFGAGSRLTVL.